The text below deals with one T cell receptor (beta chain). Original processing methods: Estimation of nucleated cell counts relied on the amplification of reference gene primers. Here immunoSEQ multiplex PCR was the method, and the copy in TCRdb shows in-frame clones only, minus some. The V and J calls and clone size were taken over from that table, and D and trimming were inferred from the DNA. The table lists over 200,000 clones, more than 75% of them singletons. V lost 8 bases and J lost 7; bases outside the gene matches: 1. Per germline, CDR1 SGHAT and CDR2 FQNNGV. The CDR3 consists of 11 residues. The data were obtained in a study of blood T cell repertoires in COVID-19. Across the study: The study drew acute and convalescent COVID-19 samples from the United States, Italy and Spain. Nucleic acid was either cDNA or gDNA, and it came from T cells, B-cell-depleted T cells, or PBMCs.

This sequence originates from a woman in her thirties or forties who had recovered from COVID-19. Specimen: peripheral blood. The chain combines TRBV11-2 with TRBJ2-7; 11 nucleotides line up with TRBD2. The CDR3 nucleotides read TGTGCCAGCCGACTAGCGGGGGAGCAGTACTTC. It translates to CASRLAGEQYF.